A selection of T cell receptor beta chains follows, all from one sample in a study of blood T cell repertoires in COVID-19. Produced via immunoSEQ multiplex PCR; TCRdb's table is partial and in-frame only. The sample shows 25,000 to 35,000 clones, over 75% of them seen only once. The specimen sequenced was peripheral blood. Receptors were obtained from a human donor in a cohort sampled during active COVID-19. CDR3s include the opening cysteine and the closing phenylalanine or tryptophan. A D gene is named only where the DNA matches it firmly. Clone sizes are given selectively: once, few, many, or a class where the clone is expanded.

>TRBV7-9|TRBJ2-5|-|-
CASSSLGRKTQYF
TGTGCCAGCAGCTCCCTGGGCAGGAAGACCCAGTACTTC
>TRBV15|TRBJ2-7|-|TRBD2
CATSRDPPSGVVHEQYF
TGTGCCACCAGCAGAGATCCCCCCAGCGGGGTTGTCCACGAGCAGTACTTC
>TRBV30|TRBJ1-2|-|-
CAWSPGNYGYTF
TGTGCCTGGAGTCCAGGGAACTATGGCTACACCTTC
>TRBV18|TRBJ2-7|-|-
CASSLRDTSYEQYF
TGTGCCAGCTCACTCCGGGACACCTCCTACGAGCAGTACTTC
>TRBV11-3|TRBJ2-5|-|-
CASSRDRFETQYF
TGTGCCAGCAGCCGAGACAGGTTCGAGACCCAGTACTTC
>TRBV13|TRBJ2-7|-|TRBD1
CASSSAQGLPGYEQYF
TGTGCCAGCAGCTCCGCACAGGGGCTCCCTGGCTACGAGCAGTACTTC
>TRBV6-5|TRBJ2-3|-|-
CASSPGGTDTQYF
TGTGCCAGCAGCCCAGGTGGGACAGATACGCAGTATTTT
>TRBV19|TRBJ2-3|-|-
CASSHYITDTQYF
TGTGCCAGTTCACATTACATCACAGATACGCAGTATTTT
>TRBV9|TRBJ2-5|-|-
CASSVEPHQGQYF
TGTGCCAGCAGCGTCGAGCCCCATCAGGGCCAGTACTTC
>TRBV6-2/TRBV6-3|TRBJ1-3|-|-
CASSYSYAAGNTIYF
TGTGCCAGCAGTTACTCTTATGCAGCTGGAAACACCATATATTTT
>TRBV18|TRBJ1-6|-|TRBD1
CASSRDRENSPLHF
TGTGCCAGCTCACGAGACAGGGAAAATTCACCCCTCCACTTT
>TRBV4-1|TRBJ2-7|-|TRBD2
CASSQEGGLAEPYEQYF
TGCGCCAGCAGCCAAGAGGGGGGACTAGCGGAGCCCTACGAGCAGTACTTC
>TRBV27|TRBJ1-2|-|-
CASSTTGYGYTF
TGTGCCAGCAGCACGACAGGATATGGCTACACCTTC
>TRBV7-2|TRBJ2-5|once|-
CASSLARGIETQYF
TGTGCCAGCAGCTTAGCGCGGGGAATAGAGACCCAGTACTTC
>TRBV19|TRBJ1-4|-|-
CASSRGGTNEKLFF
TGTGCCAGTAGTAGGGGGGGAACTAATGAAAAACTGTTTTTT
>TRBV30|TRBJ1-5|-|-
CAWSVRGGHPNQPQHF
TGTGCCTGGAGTGTACGCGGGGGCCACCCCAATCAGCCCCAGCATTTT
>TRBV7-9|TRBJ2-5|once|TRBD2
CASSRSGGETQYF
TGTGCCAGCAGCCGTAGCGGGGGGGAGACCCAGTACTTC
>TRBV4-3|TRBJ2-7|-|-
CASSLDRQDLLYEQYF
TGCGCCAGCAGCCTAGACCGACAAGATCTTCTTTACGAGCAGTACTTC
>TRBV9|TRBJ2-2|few|TRBD2
CASSKGSGGPLGELFF
TGTGCCAGCAGCAAAGGGAGCGGGGGGCCCTTGGGGGAGCTGTTTTTT
>TRBV4-2|TRBJ2-3|-|TRBD2
CASSRSQRGLTSTDTQYF
TGTGCCAGCAGCCGATCCCAGAGGGGACTAACAAGCACAGATACGCAGTATTTT
>TRBV2|TRBJ1-2|-|TRBD1
CASSEGQGTSYTF
TGTGCCAGCAGTGAAGGACAGGGGACGAGCTACACCTTC
>TRBV11-3|TRBJ1-1|-|-
CASSLGGDTEAFF
TGTGCCAGCAGCTTAGGGGGCGACACTGAAGCTTTCTTT
>TRBV7-9|TRBJ1-1|-|-
CASSPRVNTEAFF
TGTGCCAGCAGCCCCAGGGTTAACACTGAAGCTTTCTTT
>TRBV19|TRBJ1-2|-|TRBD1
CASSNERQGRGYTF
TGTGCCAGTAGTAATGAACGACAGGGCCGTGGCTACACCTTC
>TRBV19|TRBJ1-5|few|TRBD1
CASSTRQGYSNQPQHF
TGTGCCAGTAGTACGCGACAGGGTTATAGCAATCAGCCCCAGCATTTT
>TRBV5-1|TRBJ2-5|-|-
CASSVSLGLPTETQYF
TGCGCCAGCAGCGTCTCCCTTGGGCTACCCACGGAGACCCAGTACTTC
>TRBV19|TRBJ2-5|-|TRBD2
CASTATSGGHRGGTQYF
TGTGCCAGTACCGCGACTAGCGGGGGCCACCGAGGAGGGACCCAGTACTTC
>TRBV7-2|TRBJ2-1|-|TRBD1
CASSLRDRGSYNEQFF
TGTGCCAGCAGCTTAAGGGACAGGGGGTCCTACAATGAGCAGTTCTTC
>TRBV28|TRBJ1-4|-|-
CASIPRGRATNEKLFF
TGTGCCAGCATCCCCCGGGGTAGGGCAACTAATGAAAAACTGTTTTTT
>TRBV4-2|TRBJ1-5|-|-
CASSQEGGDYSNQPQHF
TGTGCCAGCAGCCAAGAGGGAGGCGATTATAGCAATCAGCCCCAGCATTTT
>TRBV18|TRBJ2-3|-|TRBD2
CASSGTSGGLSTDTQYF
TGTGCCAGCTCTGGGACTAGCGGGGGCCTCAGCACAGATACGCAGTATTTT
>TRBV7-9|TRBJ1-1|-|-
CASSLGGRMNTEAFF
TGTGCCAGCAGCTTAGGGGGCAGGATGAACACTGAAGCTTTCTTT
>TRBV7-3|TRBJ1-1|-|-
CASSLSVTANTEAFF
TGTGCCAGCAGCTTAAGCGTGACAGCGAACACTGAAGCTTTCTTT
>TRBV19|TRBJ1-5|-|-
CASRELIDNQPQHF
TGTGCCAGTAGGGAGCTTATCGACAATCAGCCCCAGCATTTT
>TRBV5-1|TRBJ2-3|few|-
CASSLSTASTDTQYF
TGCGCCAGCAGCTTGTCAACAGCTAGCACAGATACGCAGTATTTT
>TRBV3-1/TRBV3-2|TRBJ2-4|-|-
CASSQAGVNIQYF
TGTGCCAGCAGCCAAGCAGGGGTAAACATTCAGTACTTC
>TRBV6-2/TRBV6-3|TRBJ2-3|-|TRBD2
CASSPRVAGGPRADTQYF
TGTGCCAGCAGTCCCAGGGTAGCGGGGGGGCCCAGGGCAGATACGCAGTATTTT